Presented here are 10 T cell receptor beta chains from one specimen sequenced in a study of shared clonotypes between healthy human individuals (TCRdb year 2020). Libraries were made using the immunoSEQ multiplex PCR assay. TCRdb took over this immuneACCESS table, retaining in-frame rearrangements with V and J assigned. Such tables are incomplete; in checked studies, under half of the missing clones stem from an unresolved V gene, and the remainder is unexplained. This sample holds some 2.4 million clones; under 95% were observed only once. The leading ten clones occupy 0.36% of the sample. Material: naive CD4+ T cells from PBMCs. This specimen's cell subset or site label, per the study, means: CD45RA+ positively selected. The receptors shown here come from a man younger than 30 in good health. Some clones in this sample may be carry-over from other donors' samples.

This clone was recorded only once. The chain combines TRBV5-8 with TRBJ2-5; 11 positions match TRBD1. CDR3 length equals 15 residues. J lost 4 bases, V lost 0 bases, and 2 bases had no gene match. Per the germline V gene, CDR1 is SGHTS and CDR2 is YDEGEE. CDR3 residues: CASSLGTGGPETQYF. CDR3 DNA: TGTGCCAGCAGCTTGGGGACAGGGGGCCCAGAGACCCAGTACTTC.

This clone was counted a single time. J is TRBJ2-1 and V is TRBV4-1; 7 nucleotides agree with TRBD2. V was pared by 1 base and J by 4 bases, with 13 bases of the junction left unmatched. This CDR3 has 18 amino acids. Germline V gene sequence: CDR1 MGHRA, CDR2 YSYEKL. The CDR3 coding sequence is TGCGCCAGCAGCCAAGTATCCTCTCTCCGGGAGGATTACAATGAGCAGTTCTTC. The encoded protein is CASSQVSSLREDYNEQFF.

The V gene is TRBV15, the J gene TRBJ2-7; D might be TRBD1 (5 bases). The germline gives CDR1 LNHNV, CDR2 YYDKDF (reference sequence). The length of the CDR3 is 17 residues. The germline V and J ends were trimmed by 0 bases and 2 bases, with 17 bases remaining between them. CDR3: CATSRDRSQGYPYEQYF. CDR3 bases: TGTGCCACCAGCAGAGATAGGTCCCAGGGTTATCCCTACGAGCAGTACTTC.

The V call is TRBV5-1, the J call TRBJ2-3, with D tentatively TRBD2 (6 bases). V lost 4 bases to trimming and J lost 1 base, with 13 bases between them. The CDR3 has 15 residues. Germline CDR1 and CDR2: SGHRS and YFSETQ. The CDR3 sequence is CASSGGTRGTDTQYF. Here the CDR3 DNA reads TGCGCCAGCAGCGGAGGGACCAGAGGCACAGATACGCAGTATTTT.

The CDR3 DNA sequence: TGTGCCAGTAGTATAACTAGCGGGACCCGGGGTGGTGAGCAGTTCTTC. As protein: CASSITSGTRGGEQFF. The rearrangement uses TRBV19 and TRBJ2-1, with 10 bases lining up with TRBD2. From germline, CDR1 is LNHDA and CDR2 SQIVND (reference sequence). Trimming removed 2 bases from V and 9 bases from J; junction bases left unmatched: 10. The CDR3 length is 16 residues.

This chain joins TRBV7-9 and TRBJ2-5; tentative D call: TRBD2 (6 bases). The CDR3 is made up of 14 amino acids. Germline CDR1 is SEHNR and CDR2 is FQNEAQ (reference sequence). V was cut by 1 base and J by 8 bases, with 14 bases left in between. The CDR3 DNA sequence: TGTGCCAGCAGCTTAGTTGAGGGCGCGGGAACCCAGTACTTC. This translates into CASSLVEGAGTQYF.

The chain joins TRBV30 to TRBJ1-4; D not resolved. V was shortened by 1 base and J by 10 bases, with 7 bases between the two germline ends. The CDR3 sequence is 11 residues long. The germline V gene encodes CDR1 GTSNPN and CDR2 SVGIG (reference sequence). The CDR3 loop is CAWSGGGKLFF. DNA of the CDR3: TGTGCCTGGAGTGGGGGTGGAAAACTGTTTTTT.

The table lists this clone with a few counts. This chain uses TRBV6-4 with TRBJ1-2, with D possibly being TRBD1 (6 bases). This CDR3 comprises 12 residues. Germline CDR1 reads MRHNA; CDR2 reads SNTAGT. V was pared by 2 bases and J by 8 bases, with 9 bases between. In DNA form, the CDR3 reads TGTGCCAGCAGTGACGGGGGCTGGGGCTACACCTTC. Its protein product is CASSDGGWGYTF.

The chain is built from TRBV7-3 and TRBJ2-1; 15 bases line up with TRBD2. This CDR3 has 16 amino acids. CDR1 and CDR2 (germline): SGHTA, FQGTGA. After removal of 5 bases from V and 9 bases from J, the junction contained 8 bases not matched to a gene. The CDR3 loop is CASSLRTSGRAGEQFF. Written as DNA, the CDR3 is TGTGCCAGCAGCCTCAGGACTAGCGGGAGGGCCGGTGAGCAGTTCTTC.

This rearrangement joins TRBV13 to TRBJ2-3; 7 positions match TRBD2. This CDR3 region has 14 residues. Per the germline V gene, CDR1 is PRHDT and CDR2 is FYEKMQ (reference sequence). Trimming cost V 4 bases and J 5 bases; bases outside gene matches: 6. The CDR3 spells CASSSPAGVDTQYF. CDR3 nucleotides: TGTGCCAGCAGCTCCCCGGCGGGAGTAGATACGCAGTATTTT.